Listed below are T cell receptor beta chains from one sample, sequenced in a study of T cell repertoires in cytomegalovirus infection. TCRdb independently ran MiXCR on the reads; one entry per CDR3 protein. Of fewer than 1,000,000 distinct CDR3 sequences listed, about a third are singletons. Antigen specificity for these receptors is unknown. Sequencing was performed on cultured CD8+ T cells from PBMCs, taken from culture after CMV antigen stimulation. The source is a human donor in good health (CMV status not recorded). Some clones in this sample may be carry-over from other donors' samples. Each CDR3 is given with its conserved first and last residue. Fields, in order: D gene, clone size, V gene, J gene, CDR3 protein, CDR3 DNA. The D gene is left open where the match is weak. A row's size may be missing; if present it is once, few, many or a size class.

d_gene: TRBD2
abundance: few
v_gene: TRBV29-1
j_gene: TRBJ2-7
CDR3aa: CSVAAGGSSYEQYF
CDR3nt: TGCAGCGTTGCCGCGGGGGGGAGCTCCTACGAGCAGTACTTC

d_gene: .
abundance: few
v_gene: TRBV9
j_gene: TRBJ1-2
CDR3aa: CASSPYDGSYGYTF
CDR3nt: TGTGCCAGCAGCCCCTACGACGGATCCTATGGCTACACCTTC

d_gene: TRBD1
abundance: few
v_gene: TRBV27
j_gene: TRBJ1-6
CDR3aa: CASSSFVVDRDNSPLHF
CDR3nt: TGTGCCAGCAGTTCCTTCGTCGTGGACAGGGACAATTCACCCCTCCACTTT

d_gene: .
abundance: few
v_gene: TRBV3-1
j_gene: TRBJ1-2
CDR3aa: CASSQSDGANYGYTF
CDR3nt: TGTGCCAGCAGCCAGTCGGACGGAGCTAACTATGGCTACACCTTC

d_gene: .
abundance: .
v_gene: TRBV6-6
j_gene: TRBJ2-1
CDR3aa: CASSYRGLYNEQFF
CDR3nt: TGTGCCAGCAGTTACCGTGGACTGTACAATGAGCAGTTCTTC

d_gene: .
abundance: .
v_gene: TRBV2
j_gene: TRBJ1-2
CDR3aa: CASSVPGFPANYGYTF
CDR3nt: TGTGCCAGCAGTGTCCCGGGATTTCCAGCTAACTATGGCTACACCTTC

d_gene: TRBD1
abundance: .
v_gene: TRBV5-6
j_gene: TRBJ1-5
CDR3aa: CASSLGPRTGGVHNQPQHF
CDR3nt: TGTGCCAGCAGCTTGGGCCCCAGGACAGGAGGGGTCCACAATCAGCCCCAGCATTTT

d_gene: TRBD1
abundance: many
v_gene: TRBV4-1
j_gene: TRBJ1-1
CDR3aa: CASSQGQGAVTEAFF
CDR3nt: TGCGCCAGCAGCCAAGGACAGGGGGCGGTCACTGAAGCTTTCTTT

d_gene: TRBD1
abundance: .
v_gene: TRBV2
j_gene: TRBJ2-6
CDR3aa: CISWGRTGGLSGANVLTF
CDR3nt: TGTATCAGCTGGGGAAGGACAGGGGGCCTGTCTGGGGCCAACGTCCTGACTTTC

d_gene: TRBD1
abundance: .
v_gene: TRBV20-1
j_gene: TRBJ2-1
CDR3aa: CSARAGDRPSPGNEQFF
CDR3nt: TGCAGTGCTAGAGCCGGGGACAGACCGTCTCCGGGGAATGAGCAGTTCTTC

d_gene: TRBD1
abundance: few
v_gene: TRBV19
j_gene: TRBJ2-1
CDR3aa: CASSLPGTVTRNEQFF
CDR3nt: TGTGCCAGTAGTCTCCCAGGGACAGTTACACGGAATGAGCAGTTCTTC

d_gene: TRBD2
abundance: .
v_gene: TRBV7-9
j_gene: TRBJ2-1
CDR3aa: CASSLVGGGVYNEQFF
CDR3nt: TGTGCCAGCAGCTTAGTTGGCGGGGGGGTTTACAATGAGCAGTTCTTC

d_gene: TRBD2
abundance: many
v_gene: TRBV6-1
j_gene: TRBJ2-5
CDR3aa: CASRGGGPQETQYF
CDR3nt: TGTGCCAGCCGGGGGGGCGGGCCACAAGAGACCCAGTACTTC

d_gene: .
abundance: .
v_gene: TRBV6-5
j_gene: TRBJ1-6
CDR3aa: CASSYGSGHSPLHF
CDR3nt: TGTGCCAGCAGTTACGGATCAGGGCATTCACCCCTCCACTTT

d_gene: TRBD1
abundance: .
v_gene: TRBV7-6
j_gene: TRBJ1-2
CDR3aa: CASSLLGTGSYGYTF
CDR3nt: TGTGCCAGCAGCCTTCTTGGGACAGGGAGCTATGGCTACACCTTC

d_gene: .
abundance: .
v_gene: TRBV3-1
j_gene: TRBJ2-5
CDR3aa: CASSQEMGPRETQYF
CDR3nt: TGTGCCAGCAGCCAAGAGATGGGGCCCCGGGAGACCCAGTACTTC

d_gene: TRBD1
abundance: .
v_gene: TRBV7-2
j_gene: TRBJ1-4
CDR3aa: CASSPLSGGIREKLFF
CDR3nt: TGTGCCAGCAGCCCATTATCAGGGGGCATAAGAGAAAAACTGTTTTTT